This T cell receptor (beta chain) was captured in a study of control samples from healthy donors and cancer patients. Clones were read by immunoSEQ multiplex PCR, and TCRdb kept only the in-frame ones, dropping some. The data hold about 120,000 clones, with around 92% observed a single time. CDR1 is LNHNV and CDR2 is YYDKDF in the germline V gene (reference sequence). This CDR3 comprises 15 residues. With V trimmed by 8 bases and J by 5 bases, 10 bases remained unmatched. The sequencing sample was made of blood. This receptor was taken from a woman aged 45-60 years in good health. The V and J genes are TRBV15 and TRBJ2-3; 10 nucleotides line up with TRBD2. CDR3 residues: CATRGSSGSRDTQYF. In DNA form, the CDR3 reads TGTGCCACCCGTGGGTCTAGCGGGAGTCGAGATACGCAGTATTTT.